This entry describes one T cell receptor beta chain. What it recognizes is unknown. Sequenced by immunoSEQ multiplex PCR; TCRdb stores in-frame clones only, minus some. In the table there are 9,500 to 15,000 clones, roughly 87% of which are singletons. The length of the CDR3 is 15 residues. Trimming cost V 6 bases and J 3 bases; bases outside gene matches: 8. Germline loops: CDR1 MNHEY, CDR2 SMNVEV (reference sequence). The sample belongs to a study of T cell clonotyping in hematopoietic cell transplantation. Study-level results: Recipient TCR diversity dropped after transplant; expanded clonotypes rose from day 30 to 180. CD4 and CD8 repertoire contributions could not be separated without sorting. At the given depth, recipient repertoires were over 97% de novo clonotypes.

The sequenced material came from peripheral blood mononuclear cells. This chain connects TRBV27 to TRBJ1-2, with 9 bases matching TRBD1. This TCR derives from a human donor who either received an allogeneic hematopoietic cell transplant for a myeloid malignancy or was a related donor (not recorded which). Some clones in this sample may be carry-over from other donors' samples. In nucleotides, the CDR3 is TGTGCCAGCAGCCCCTGGGACAGGGTGGACTATGGCTACACCTTC. Translation: CASSPWDRVDYGYTF.